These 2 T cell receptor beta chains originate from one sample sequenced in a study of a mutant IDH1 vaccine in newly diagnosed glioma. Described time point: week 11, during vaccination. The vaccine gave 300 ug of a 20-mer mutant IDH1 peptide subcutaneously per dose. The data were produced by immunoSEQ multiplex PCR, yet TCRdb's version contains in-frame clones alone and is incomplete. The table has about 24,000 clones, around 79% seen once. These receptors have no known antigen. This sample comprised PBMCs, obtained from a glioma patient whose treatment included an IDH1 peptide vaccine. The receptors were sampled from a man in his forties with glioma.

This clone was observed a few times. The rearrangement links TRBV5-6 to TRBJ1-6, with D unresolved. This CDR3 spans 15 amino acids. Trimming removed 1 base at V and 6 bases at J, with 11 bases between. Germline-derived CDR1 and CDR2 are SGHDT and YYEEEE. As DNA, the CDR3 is TGTGCCAGCAGCTTGTTGGGGAATAGTAATTCACCCCTCCACTTT. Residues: CASSLLGNSNSPLHF.

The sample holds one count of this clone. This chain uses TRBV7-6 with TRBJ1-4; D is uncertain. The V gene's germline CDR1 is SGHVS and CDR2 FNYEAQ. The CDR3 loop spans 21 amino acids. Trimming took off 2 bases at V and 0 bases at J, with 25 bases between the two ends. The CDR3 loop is CASSLNPRRFVAIATNEKLFF. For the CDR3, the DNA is TGTGCCAGCAGCTTAAACCCCCGTAGGTTCGTGGCCATCGCAACTAATGAAAAACTGTTTTTT.